The 10 T cell receptor beta chains below all came from one sample that was sequenced in a study of blood T cells in healthy people across ages. With a J-beta primer mix and a sample-barcoded 5' primer, a second PCR ran about 7 to 11 cycles. Each CDR3 protein is one row after TCRdb ran MiXCR on the 5' RACE reads. The table has approximately 690,000 distinct CDR3 sequences, 58% seen once. The sequenced material came from blood. The receptor set was obtained from a man aged 60 to 75 in good health.

This rearrangement joins TRBV5-1 to TRBJ2-7; D ambiguous. The germline V gene has CDR1 SGHRS and CDR2 YFSETQ. With 2 bases removed from V and 7 bases from J, the gap between germline ends came to 13 bases. CDR3 length: 13 amino acids. The CDR3 sequence is CASSFGPNNEQYF. The DNA of the CDR3 is TGCGCCAGCAGCTTTGGCCCAAACAATGAGCAGTACTTC.

The rearrangement uses TRBV12-3 or TRBV12-4 and TRBJ2-5, with 8 bases identical to TRBD1. Judging by the DNA end, TRBJ2-7 fits better; the J call may be wrong. This CDR3 has 14 amino acids. In DNA form, the CDR3 reads TGTGCCAGCAGTTTAGCCCCAGGGGGCTCCGAGCAGTACTTC. This sequence encodes CASSLAPGGSEQYF.

The rearrangement links TRBV20-1 to TRBJ1-6, with D uncertain. Germline CDR1 is DFQATT and CDR2 is SNEGSKA (reference sequence). V lost 3 bases and J 8 bases, leaving 5 bases between the germline ends. The CDR3 has 11 amino acids. CDR3 region: CSASEDSPLHF. The CDR3, as DNA: TGCAGTGCTAGCGAGGATTCACCCCTCCACTTT.

This chain connects TRBV5-5 to TRBJ1-4; D may be TRBD1 (5 bases). The CDR3 totals 15 residues. The germline V gene encodes CDR1 SGHKS and CDR2 YYEKEE (reference sequence). With 0 bases removed from V and 4 bases from J, the gap between germline ends came to 10 bases. The DNA for the CDR3 is TGTGCCAGCAGCTTGGAAGGGGCCCTTAATGAAAAACTGTTTTTT. It is translated as CASSLEGALNEKLFF.

The chain has TRBV11-2 and TRBJ1-5; a possible D gene is TRBD1 (5 bases). The CDR3 contains 13 residues. The ends were cut back, 11 bases at V and 4 bases at J, with 15 bases in the middle. The germline V gene has CDR1 SGHAT and CDR2 FQNNGV. The DNA of the CDR3 is TGTGCCCTTTGGGGAGGGGTTAATCAGCCCCAGCATTTT. Translating gives CALWGGVNQPQHF.

The V gene is TRBV27, the J gene TRBJ2-7; TRBD1 aligns across 8 bases. The germline V gene has CDR1 MNHEY and CDR2 SMNVEV (reference sequence). V was pared by 8 bases and J by 5 bases, with 8 bases of the junction left unmatched. CDR3 length equals 13 residues. The CDR3 coding sequence is TGTGCCAGCCACAGGGGGTGGGGAAACGAGCAGTACTTC. This gives the protein CASHRGWGNEQYF.

This chain connects TRBV6-6 to TRBJ2-1; no firm D call. CDR1 is MNHNY, CDR2 SVGAGI, per germline (reference sequence). The V end lost 2 bases, the J end lost 10 bases, and 9 bases lay between the germline ends. The length of the CDR3 is 12 residues. The CDR3 region is CASSYPQSEQFF. The CDR3 DNA reads as TGTGCCAGCAGTTACCCTCAATCCGAGCAGTTCTTC.

The chain joins TRBV6-1 to TRBJ1-1, with D unresolved. Germline lookup yields CDR1 MNHNS and CDR2 SASEGT. Trimming left V 6 bases short and J 0 bases short, with 2 bases between. CDR3 size: 11 residues. The CDR3 DNA follows: TGTGCCAGCAGGTTGAACACTGAAGCTTTCTTT. As protein: CASRLNTEAFF.

The chain carries TRBV5-1 and TRBJ2-1; D may be TRBD1 or TRBD2 (5 bases each). This CDR3 region has 16 residues. In germline, CDR1 is SGHRS, CDR2 YFSETQ. Trimming took 6 bases from V and 0 from J, leaving 16 bases between them. The CDR3 reads CASNLNTGTSYNEQFF. In DNA form, the CDR3 reads TGCGCCAGCAACTTAAATACGGGGACCTCCTACAATGAGCAGTTCTTC.

This chain connects TRBV2 to TRBJ2-2; tentatively, D is TRBD2 (5 bases). Germline values: CDR1 SNHLY, CDR2 FYNNEI. The CDR3 has 14 amino acids. Trimming removed 5 bases from V and 5 bases from J, with 12 bases in between. CDR3 residues: CASSSQTGTGELFF. The CDR3 DNA sequence: TGTGCCAGCAGTTCACAGACGGGAACCGGGGAGCTGTTTTTT.